Described below is a single TCR beta chain sequence and its context. The data were taken from a study of blood T cell repertoires in COVID-19. Study background: Material from acute and convalescent COVID-19 was sourced from the United States, Italy and Spain. PBMCs, B-cell-depleted T cells, or T cells provided the cDNA or gDNA that made up the material.

Original analysis: Reference gene primer amplification yielded estimated nucleated cell counts. Using immunoSEQ multiplex PCR, the repertoire was profiled, and TCRdb retains in-frame clones only, with some absent. V and J calls and clone size are those listed in that table; D and trimming were worked out from the DNA. This repertoire shows 100,000 or so clones, around four fifths found once; its top ten account for more than 9%. Germline CDR1 reads SGHNT; CDR2 reads YYREEE (reference sequence). The CDR3 length is 13 residues. Trimming took 2 bases from V and 3 from J, leaving 7 bases between them. The clonotype comes from a man aged 35-49 years with active or convalescent COVID-19. The sequencing input was peripheral blood. This chain uses TRBV5-4 with TRBJ2-3, with unresolved D. CDR3 protein: CASSFTRTDTQYF. The CDR3 nucleotides read TGTGCCAGCAGCTTCACCAGGACAGATACGCAGTATTTT.